This T cell receptor (beta chain) was obtained from a study of shared clonotypes between healthy human individuals. Germline CDR1 and CDR2: MNHEY and SVGAGI. The CDR3 has 14 amino acids. The V and J ends lost 5 bases and 3 bases respectively, with 14 bases between them. Naive CD8 isolation took CD45RO-negative cells positively selected for CCR7 and excluded terminally differentiated effector memory CD45RA+ cells. Method: immunoSEQ multiplex PCR; TCRdb's copy keeps in-frame clones and lacks some. The table shows 550,000 to 750,000 clones, with less than 97% occurring only once. The sequenced material came from naive CD8+ T cells sorted from blood. The chain recombines TRBV6-5 with TRBJ2-7, with a weak D call TRBD2 (6 bases). This receptor was taken from a woman in her thirties in good health. The chain's CDR3 is CASSPPGLDYEQYF. CDR3 DNA: TGTGCCAGCAGTCCCCCGGGACTGGACTACGAGCAGTACTTC.